This TCR beta chain derives from a study of control samples from healthy donors and cancer patients (dated by TCRdb to about 2020). The CDR3 contains 15 residues, cysteine and phenylalanine counted. This entry keeps only the CDR3 DNA: 45 bases, framed from base 1. Taken from the germline V gene (reference sequence), the CDR1 and CDR2 loops are MNHEY and SMNVEV. V has 6 bases trimmed and J has 4 bases trimmed; junction bases matching no gene number 9. The receptor library was made with the immunoSEQ multiplex PCR assay. TCRdb took this table from immuneACCESS and kept in-frame rearrangements with V and J called. Such tables lack part of the clones; where checked against another copy, unresolved V genes explain under half of the gap, and the rest is unexplained. The sample profile shows about 71,000 clones; roughly 86% of them were found once. Of the sample, over 15% is held by the ten largest clones.

Of note for this clone: The antigen it recognizes is unknown. Base qualities were left out, and no much larger clone turns up one base away.

The sequence was obtained from a man between 60 and 70 years old with lung cancer. Recombination joined TRBV27 with TRBJ2-5, with 9 junctional bases fitting TRBD1. Source material: PBMCs. The CDR3 reads as follows: CASRLTGGRGETQYF. The sequenced DNA is TGTGCCAGCAGGTTGACAGGGGGAAGGGGAGAGACCCAGTACTTC.